This T cell receptor beta chain was captured by sequencing in a study of shared clonotypes between healthy human individuals. This CDR3 is built from 14 residues. Trimming left V 2 bases short and J 2 bases short, with 10 bases between. Germline V gives CDR1 MNHEY, CDR2 SVGAGI. Profiled with immunoSEQ multiplex PCR; TCRdb holds only in-frame clones, not every one. The top ten hold approximately 0.057% of the sample, which has a few hundred thousand clones, roughly 97% seen once. Sequencing input: naive CD4+ T cells sorted from blood. Sample subset: CD45RA+ positively selected. The receptor was isolated from a woman aged 25 to 45 in good health. The rearrangement links TRBV6-5 to TRBJ2-7; D perhaps matches TRBD1 (6 bases). The CDR3 loop reads CASSYGGQTYEQYF. CDR3 nucleotides: TGTGCCAGCAGTTACGGCGGACAGACCTACGAGCAGTACTTC.